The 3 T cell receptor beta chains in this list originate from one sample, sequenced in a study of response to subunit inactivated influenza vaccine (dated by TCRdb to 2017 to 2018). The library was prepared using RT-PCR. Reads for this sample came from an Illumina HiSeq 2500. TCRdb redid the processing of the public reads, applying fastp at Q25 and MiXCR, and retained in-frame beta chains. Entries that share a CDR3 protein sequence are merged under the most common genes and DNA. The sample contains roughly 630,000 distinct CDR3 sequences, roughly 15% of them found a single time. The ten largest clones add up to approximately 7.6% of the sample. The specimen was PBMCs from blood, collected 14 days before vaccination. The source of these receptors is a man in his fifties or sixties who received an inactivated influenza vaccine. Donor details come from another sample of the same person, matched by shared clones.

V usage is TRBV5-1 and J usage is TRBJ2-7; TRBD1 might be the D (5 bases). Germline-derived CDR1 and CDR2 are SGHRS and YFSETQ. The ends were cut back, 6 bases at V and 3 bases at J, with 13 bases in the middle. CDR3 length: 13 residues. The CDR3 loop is CASKQGPNYEQYF. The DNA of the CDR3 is TGCGCCAGCAAGCAGGGTCCCAACTACGAGCAGTACTTC.

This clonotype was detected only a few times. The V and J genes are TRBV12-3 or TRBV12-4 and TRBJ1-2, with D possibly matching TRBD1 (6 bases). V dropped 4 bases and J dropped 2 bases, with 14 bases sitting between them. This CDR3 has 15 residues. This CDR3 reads CASSWGLRVNYGYTF. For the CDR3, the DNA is TGTGCCAGCAGTTGGGGGCTTCGGGTCAACTATGGCTACACCTTC.

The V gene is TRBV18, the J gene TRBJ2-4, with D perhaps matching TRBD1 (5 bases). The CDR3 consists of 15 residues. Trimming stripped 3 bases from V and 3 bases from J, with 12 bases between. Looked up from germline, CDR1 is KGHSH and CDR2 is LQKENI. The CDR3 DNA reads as TGTGCCAGCTCACCCGCAGGGTCGGTCAAAAACATTCAGTACTTC. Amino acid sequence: CASSPAGSVKNIQYF.